This T cell receptor beta chain was recovered during a study of shared clonotypes between healthy human individuals. Study observations and caveats: Between a few donors, naive CD4 clonotypes were shared at a level of about 5%. The sole specimen, blood, was sampled, and tissue repertoires likely differ.

CD8 cells regarded as naive lacked CD45RO, were positively chosen for CCR7, and omitted terminally differentiated effector memory CD45RA+ cells. With respect to this clone: What it recognizes is unknown.

TCRdb's copy holds only in-frame clones and misses some; the assay was immunoSEQ multiplex PCR. The sample consists of 2 million to 2.5 million clones, more than 85% of them appearing once. The CDR3 is made up of 16 amino acids. Deletions cut 4 bases from V and 5 bases from J, with 20 bases between. Germline CDR1 is MGHDK and CDR2 is SYGVNS. This chain connects TRBV25-1 to TRBJ2-5; D is tentatively TRBD1 or TRBD2 (5 bases each). The sample taken for sequencing was naive CD8+ T cells from PBMCs. This receptor was taken from a man aged 18 to 35 in good health. Some clones in this sample may be carry-over from other donors' samples. CDR3 nucleotides: TGTGCCAGCAGTGCGTTTGGGGCAGGGCCGGGGGAGACCCAGTACTTC. As protein: CASSAFGAGPGETQYF.